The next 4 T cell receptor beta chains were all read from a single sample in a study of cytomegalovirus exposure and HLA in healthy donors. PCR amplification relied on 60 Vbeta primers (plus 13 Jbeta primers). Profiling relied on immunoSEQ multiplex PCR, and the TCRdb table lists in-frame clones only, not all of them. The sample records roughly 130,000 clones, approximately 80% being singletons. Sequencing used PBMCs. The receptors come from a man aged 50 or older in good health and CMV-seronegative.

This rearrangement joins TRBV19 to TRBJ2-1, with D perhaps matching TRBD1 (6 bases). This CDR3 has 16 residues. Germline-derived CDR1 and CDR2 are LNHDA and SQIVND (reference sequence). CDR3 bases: TGTGCGGCGAAATCCGCAGGGGCGAAAGGGTACAATGAGCAGTTCTTC. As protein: CAAKSAGAKGYNEQFF.

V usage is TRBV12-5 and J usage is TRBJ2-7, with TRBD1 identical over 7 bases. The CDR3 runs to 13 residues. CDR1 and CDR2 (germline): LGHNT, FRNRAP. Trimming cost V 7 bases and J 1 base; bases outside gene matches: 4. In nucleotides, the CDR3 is TGTGCTAGTGCTCGGGACAGATCCTACGAGCAGTACTTC. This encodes CASARDRSYEQYF.

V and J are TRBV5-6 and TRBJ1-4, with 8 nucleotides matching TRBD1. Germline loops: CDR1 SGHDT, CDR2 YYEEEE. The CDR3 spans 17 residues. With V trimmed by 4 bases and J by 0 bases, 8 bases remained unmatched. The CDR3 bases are TGTGCCAGCAGCCCGTCCCAGGGGGCAACAACTAATGAAAAACTGTTTTTT. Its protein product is CASSPSQGATTNEKLFF.

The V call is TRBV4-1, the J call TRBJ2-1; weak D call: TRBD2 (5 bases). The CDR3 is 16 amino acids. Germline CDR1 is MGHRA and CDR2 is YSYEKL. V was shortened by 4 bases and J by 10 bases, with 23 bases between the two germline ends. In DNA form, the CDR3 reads TGCGCCAGCAGCCCTCAAGGACTTAACGCTCGAGACGAGCAGTTCTTC. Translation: CASSPQGLNARDEQFF.